This T cell receptor beta chain was observed in a study of T-cell memory formation after mild COVID-19. Points from the study as a whole: CD8+ contracting clones occupied EMRA, while CD4+ ones occupied mainly CM and EM. Detection of some responders pre-infection suggested pre-existing cross-reactive memory T cells participated. The second-wave clones peaking on day 37 were not confirmed as SARS-CoV-2-specific.

Details on this clonotype: What it binds is unknown.

TCRdb re-called the 5' RACE reads with MiXCR, one entry per CDR3 protein. Here the sample spans around 500,000 distinct CDR3 sequences, over 15% being singletons. Deletions cut 5 bases from V and 8 bases from J, with 24 bases between. CDR1 and CDR2 (germline): LNHDA, SQIVND (reference sequence). CDR3 size: 16 residues. This chain joins TRBV19 and TRBJ1-1; tentatively, D is TRBD1 (6 bases). This clonotype was obtained from an adult woman who had mild COVID-19 (a few samples of this study predate the infection). Cell type and time point are not known. Sequencing was done on a sample of PBMCs or a T cell subset sorted from them (not recorded which). In DNA form, the CDR3 reads TGTGCCAGTAGTGCTGGGGTCTCCAGGGGAGGATCCGAAGCTTTCTTT. Translation gives CASSAGVSRGGSEAFF.